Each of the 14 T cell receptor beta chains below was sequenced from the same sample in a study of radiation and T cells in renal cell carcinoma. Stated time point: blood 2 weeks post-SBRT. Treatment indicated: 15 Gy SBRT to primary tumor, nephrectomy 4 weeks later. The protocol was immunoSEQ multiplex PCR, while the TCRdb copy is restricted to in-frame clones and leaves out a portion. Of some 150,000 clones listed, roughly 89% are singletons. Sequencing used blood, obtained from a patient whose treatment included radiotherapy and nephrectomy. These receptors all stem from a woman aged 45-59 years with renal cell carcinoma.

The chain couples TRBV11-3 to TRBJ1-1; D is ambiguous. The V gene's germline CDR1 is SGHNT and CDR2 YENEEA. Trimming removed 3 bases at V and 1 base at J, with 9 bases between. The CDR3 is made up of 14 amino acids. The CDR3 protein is CASSLDGSNTEAFF. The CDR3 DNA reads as TGTGCCAGCAGCTTGGACGGATCGAACACTGAAGCTTTCTTT. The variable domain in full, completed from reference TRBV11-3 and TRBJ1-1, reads EAGVVQSPRYKIIEKKQPVAFWCNPISGHNTLYWYLQNLGQGPELLIRYENEEAVDDSQLPKDRFSAERLKGVDSTLKIQPAELGDSAVYLCASSLDGSNTEAFFGQGTRLTVV.

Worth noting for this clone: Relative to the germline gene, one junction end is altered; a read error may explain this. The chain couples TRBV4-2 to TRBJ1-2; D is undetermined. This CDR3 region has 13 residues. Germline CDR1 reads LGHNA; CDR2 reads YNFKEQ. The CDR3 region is CASSFEAYYGYIF. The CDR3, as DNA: TGTGCCAGCAGCTTCGAGGCATACTATGGCTACATCTTC.

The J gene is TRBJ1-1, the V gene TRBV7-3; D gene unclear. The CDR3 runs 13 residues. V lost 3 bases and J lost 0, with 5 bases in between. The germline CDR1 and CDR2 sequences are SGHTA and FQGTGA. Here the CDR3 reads CASSFSMNTEAFF. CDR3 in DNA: TGTGCCAGCAGCTTTTCGATGAACACTGAAGCTTTCTTT.

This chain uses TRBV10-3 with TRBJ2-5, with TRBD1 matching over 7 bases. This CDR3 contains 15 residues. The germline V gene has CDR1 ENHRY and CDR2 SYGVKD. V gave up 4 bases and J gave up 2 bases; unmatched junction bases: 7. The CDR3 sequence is CAISGGQVGQETQYF. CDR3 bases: TGTGCCATCAGTGGAGGACAGGTGGGTCAAGAGACCCAGTACTTC.

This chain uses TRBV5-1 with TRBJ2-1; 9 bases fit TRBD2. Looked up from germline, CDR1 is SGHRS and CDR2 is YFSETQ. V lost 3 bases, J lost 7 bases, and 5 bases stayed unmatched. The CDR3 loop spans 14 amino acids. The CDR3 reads CASSSRGGANEQFF. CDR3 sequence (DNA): TGCGCCAGCAGCTCCCGCGGGGGGGCAAATGAGCAGTTCTTC. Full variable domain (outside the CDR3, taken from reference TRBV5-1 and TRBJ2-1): KAGVTQTPRYLIKTRGQQVTLSCSPISGHRSVSWYQQTPGQGLQFLFEYFSETQRNKGNFPGRFSGRQFSNSRSEMNVSTLELGDSALYLCASSSRGGANEQFFGPGTRLTVL.

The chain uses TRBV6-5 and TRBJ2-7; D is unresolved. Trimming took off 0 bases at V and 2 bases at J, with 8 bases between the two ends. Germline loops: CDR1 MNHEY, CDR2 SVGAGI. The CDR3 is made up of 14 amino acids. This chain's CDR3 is CASSYSQEAYEQYF. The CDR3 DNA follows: TGTGCCAGCAGTTACTCTCAGGAAGCCTACGAGCAGTACTTC.

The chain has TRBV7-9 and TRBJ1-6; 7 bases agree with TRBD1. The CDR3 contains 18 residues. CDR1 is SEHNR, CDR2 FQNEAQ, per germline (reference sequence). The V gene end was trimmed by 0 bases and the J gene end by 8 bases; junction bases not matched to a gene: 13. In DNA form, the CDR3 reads TGTGCCAGCAGCTTAGCGGACTTTACAGGGGTTAGGGATTCACCCCTCCACTTT. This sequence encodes CASSLADFTGVRDSPLHF.

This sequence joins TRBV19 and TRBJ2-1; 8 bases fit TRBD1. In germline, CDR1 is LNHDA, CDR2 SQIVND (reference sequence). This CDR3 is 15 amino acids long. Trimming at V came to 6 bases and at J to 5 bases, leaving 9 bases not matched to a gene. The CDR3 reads CASRRDRGDNNEQFF. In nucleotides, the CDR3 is TGTGCCAGTAGACGCGACAGGGGTGACAACAATGAGCAGTTCTTC. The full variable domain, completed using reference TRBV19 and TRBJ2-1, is DGGITQSPKYLFRKEGQNVTLSCEQNLNHDAMYWYRQDPGQGLRLIYYSQIVNDFQKGDIAEGYSVSREKKESFPLTVTSAQKNPTAFYLCASRRDRGDNNEQFFGPGTRLTVL.

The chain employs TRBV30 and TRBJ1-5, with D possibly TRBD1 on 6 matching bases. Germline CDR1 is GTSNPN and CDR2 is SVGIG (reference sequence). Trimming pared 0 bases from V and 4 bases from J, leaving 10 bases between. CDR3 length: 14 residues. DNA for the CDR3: TGTGCCTGGAGTGTAAGGGGGGAAAATCAGCCCCAGCATTTT. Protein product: CAWSVRGENQPQHF.

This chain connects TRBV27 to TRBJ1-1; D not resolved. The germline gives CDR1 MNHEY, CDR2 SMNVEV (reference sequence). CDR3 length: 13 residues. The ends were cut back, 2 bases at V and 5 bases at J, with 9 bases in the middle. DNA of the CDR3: TGTGCCAGCAGTTTAAATCGTGTTACTGAAGCTTTCTTT. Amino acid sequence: CASSLNRVTEAFF.

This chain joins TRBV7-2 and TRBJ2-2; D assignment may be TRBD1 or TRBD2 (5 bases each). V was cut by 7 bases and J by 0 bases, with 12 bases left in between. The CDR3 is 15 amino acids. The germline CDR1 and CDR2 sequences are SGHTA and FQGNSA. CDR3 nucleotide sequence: TGTGCCAGCAAATGGGACCGAGCGAACACCGGGGAGCTGTTTTTT. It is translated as CASKWDRANTGELFF.

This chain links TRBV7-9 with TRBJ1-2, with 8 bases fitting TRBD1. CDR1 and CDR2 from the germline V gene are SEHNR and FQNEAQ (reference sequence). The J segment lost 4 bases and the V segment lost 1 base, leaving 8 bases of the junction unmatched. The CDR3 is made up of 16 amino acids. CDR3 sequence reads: CASSLEAGGGVYGYTF. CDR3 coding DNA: TGTGCCAGCAGCTTAGAAGCAGGGGGCGGTGTCTATGGCTACACCTTC.

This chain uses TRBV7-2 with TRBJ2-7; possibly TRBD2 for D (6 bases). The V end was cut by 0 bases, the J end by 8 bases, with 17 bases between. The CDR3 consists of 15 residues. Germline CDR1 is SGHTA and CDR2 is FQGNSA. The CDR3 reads CASSLAGSGGVQQYF. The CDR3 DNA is TGTGCCAGCAGCTTAGCCGGTAGCGGCGGCGTGCAGCAGTACTTC.

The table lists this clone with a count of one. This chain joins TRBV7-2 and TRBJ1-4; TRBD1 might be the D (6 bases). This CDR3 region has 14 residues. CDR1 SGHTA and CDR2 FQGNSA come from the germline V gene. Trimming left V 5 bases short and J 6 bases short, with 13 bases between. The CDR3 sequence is CASSVQGGDEKLFF. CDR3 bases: TGTGCCAGCAGCGTACAGGGTGGCGATGAAAAACTGTTTTTT. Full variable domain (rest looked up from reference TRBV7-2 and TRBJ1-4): GAGVSQSPSNKVTEKGKDVELRCDPISGHTALYWYRQSLGQGLEFLIYFQGNSAPDKSGLPSDRFSAERTGGSVSTLTIQRTQQEDSAVYLCASSVQGGDEKLFFGSGTQLSVL.